The clone carrying this T cell receptor (beta chain) was picked up a small number of times. Its antigen is still unknown. V was pared by 3 bases and J by 1 base, with 6 bases between. The CDR3 is made up of 13 amino acids. The germline gives CDR1 SGHRS, CDR2 YFSETQ. Patients who underwent sequencing had shown CD8+CD57+ cell expansion by flow cytometry. The cohort consisted entirely of patients having severe acquired aplastic anemia. Patients were therapy-naive when their blood was sampled. This entry is derived from a study of CD8+CD57+ T cells in acquired aplastic anemia. Study overall: Each DNA sample taken from sorted CD4+ and CD8+ cells came to 3 to 4 ug on average.

TCR beta VDJ and CDR3 profiles were obtained from a genomic DNA template. TCRdb processed the reads anew with MiXCR; each CDR3 protein has one entry. Of 200,000 to 250,000 distinct CDR3 sequences in the sample, approximately 51% are singletons; the top ten hold 20%. Whole-study findings and limits: Around 27 CD8+ CDR3 sequences occurred in both the patients and the controls.

This receptor was obtained from a human donor with aplastic anemia. Source material: sorted CD4+, CD8+, or CD8+CD57+ T cells (not recorded which) from PBMCs. The rearrangement joins TRBV5-1 to TRBJ2-3, with D hard to call. CDR3 region: CASSSPGTDTQYF. The DNA for the CDR3 is TGCGCCAGCAGCTCCCCGGGCACAGATACGCAGTATTTT.